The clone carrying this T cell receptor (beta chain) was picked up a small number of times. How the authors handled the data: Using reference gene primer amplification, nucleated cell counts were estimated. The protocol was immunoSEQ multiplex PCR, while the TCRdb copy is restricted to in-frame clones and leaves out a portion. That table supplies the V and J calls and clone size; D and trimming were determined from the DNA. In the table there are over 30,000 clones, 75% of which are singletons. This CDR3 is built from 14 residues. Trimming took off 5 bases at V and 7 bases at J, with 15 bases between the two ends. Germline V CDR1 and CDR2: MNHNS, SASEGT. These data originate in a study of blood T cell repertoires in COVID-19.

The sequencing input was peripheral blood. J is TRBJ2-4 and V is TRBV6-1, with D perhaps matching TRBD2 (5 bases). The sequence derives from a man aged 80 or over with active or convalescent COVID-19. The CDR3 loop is CASSYSSEGNIQYF. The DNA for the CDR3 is TGTGCCAGCAGTTATTCCAGCGAGGGTAACATTCAGTACTTC.